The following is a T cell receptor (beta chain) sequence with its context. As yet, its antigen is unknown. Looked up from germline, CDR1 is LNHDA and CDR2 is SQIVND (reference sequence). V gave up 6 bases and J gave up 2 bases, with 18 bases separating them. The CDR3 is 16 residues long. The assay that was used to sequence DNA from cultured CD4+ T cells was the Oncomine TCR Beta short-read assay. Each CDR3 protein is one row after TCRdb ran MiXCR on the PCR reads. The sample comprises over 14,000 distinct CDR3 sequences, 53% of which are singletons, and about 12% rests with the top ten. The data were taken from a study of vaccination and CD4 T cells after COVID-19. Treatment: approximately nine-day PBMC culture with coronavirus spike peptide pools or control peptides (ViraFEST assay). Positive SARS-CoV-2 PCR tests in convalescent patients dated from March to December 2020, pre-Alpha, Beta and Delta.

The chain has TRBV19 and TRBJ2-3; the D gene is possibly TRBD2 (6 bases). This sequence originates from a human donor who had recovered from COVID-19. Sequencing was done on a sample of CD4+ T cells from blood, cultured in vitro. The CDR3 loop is CASRDTGLSNTDTQYF. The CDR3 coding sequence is TGTGCCAGTAGGGACACGGGACTCTCGAACACAGATACGCAGTATTTT.